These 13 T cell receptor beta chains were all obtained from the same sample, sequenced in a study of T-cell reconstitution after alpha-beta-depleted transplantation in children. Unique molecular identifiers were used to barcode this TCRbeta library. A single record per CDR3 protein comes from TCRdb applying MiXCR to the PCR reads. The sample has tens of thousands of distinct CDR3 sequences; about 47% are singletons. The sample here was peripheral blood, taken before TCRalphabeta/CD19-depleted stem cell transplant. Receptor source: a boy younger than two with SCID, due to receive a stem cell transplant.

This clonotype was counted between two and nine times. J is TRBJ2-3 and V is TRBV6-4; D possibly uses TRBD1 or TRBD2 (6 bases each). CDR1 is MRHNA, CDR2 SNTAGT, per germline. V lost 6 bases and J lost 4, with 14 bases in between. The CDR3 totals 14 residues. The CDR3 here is CASSPGGRPDTQYF. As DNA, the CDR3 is TGTGCCAGCAGCCCCGGGGGCCGGCCAGATACGCAGTATTTT.

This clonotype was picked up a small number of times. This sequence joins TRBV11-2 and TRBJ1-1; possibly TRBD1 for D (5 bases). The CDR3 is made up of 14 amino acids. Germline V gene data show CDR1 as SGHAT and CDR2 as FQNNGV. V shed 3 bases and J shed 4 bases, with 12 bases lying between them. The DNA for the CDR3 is TGTGCCAGCAGCTTCGGGGGAAGGGGCACTGAAGCTTTCTTT. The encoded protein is CASSFGGRGTEAFF.

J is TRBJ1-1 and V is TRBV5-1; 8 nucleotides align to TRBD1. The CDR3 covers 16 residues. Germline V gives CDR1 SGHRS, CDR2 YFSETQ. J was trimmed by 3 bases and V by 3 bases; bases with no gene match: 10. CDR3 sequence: CASSWAGQGGDTEAFF. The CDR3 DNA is TGCGCCAGCAGCTGGGCCGGACAGGGAGGGGACACTGAAGCTTTCTTT.

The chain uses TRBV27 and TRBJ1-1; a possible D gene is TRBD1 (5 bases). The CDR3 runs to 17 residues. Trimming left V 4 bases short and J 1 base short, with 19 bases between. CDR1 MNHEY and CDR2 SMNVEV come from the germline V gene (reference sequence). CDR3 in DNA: TGTGCCAGCAGTTCTCCTTCGGGACCGGCCTGGAACACTGAAGCTTTCTTT. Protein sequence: CASSSPSGPAWNTEAFF.

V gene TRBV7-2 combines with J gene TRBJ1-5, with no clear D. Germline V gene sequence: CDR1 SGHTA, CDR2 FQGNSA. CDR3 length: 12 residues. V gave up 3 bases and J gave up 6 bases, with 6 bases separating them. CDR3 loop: CASSFLGQPQHF. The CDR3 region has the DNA TGTGCCAGCAGCTTCCTAGGTCAGCCCCAGCATTTT.

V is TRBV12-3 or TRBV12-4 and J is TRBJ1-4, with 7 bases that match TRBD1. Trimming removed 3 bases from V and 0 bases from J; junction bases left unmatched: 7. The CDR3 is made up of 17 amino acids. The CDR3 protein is CASSFKGRGATNEKLFF. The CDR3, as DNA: TGTGCCAGCAGTTTCAAGGGCAGGGGGGCAACTAATGAAAAACTGTTTTTT.

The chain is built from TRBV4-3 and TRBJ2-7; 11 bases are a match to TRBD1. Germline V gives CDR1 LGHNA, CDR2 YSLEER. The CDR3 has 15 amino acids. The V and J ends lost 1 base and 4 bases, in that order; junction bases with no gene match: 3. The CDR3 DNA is TGCGCCAGCAGCCAAGGGACAGGGGGCCATTACGAGCAGTACTTC. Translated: CASSQGTGGHYEQYF.

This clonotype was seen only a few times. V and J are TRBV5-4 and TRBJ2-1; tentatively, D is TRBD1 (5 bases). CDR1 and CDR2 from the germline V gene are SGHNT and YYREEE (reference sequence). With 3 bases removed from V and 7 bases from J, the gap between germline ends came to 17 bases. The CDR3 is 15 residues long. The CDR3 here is CASSSNGAFGNEQFF. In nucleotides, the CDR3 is TGTGCCAGCAGCTCCAATGGGGCGTTCGGGAATGAGCAGTTCTTC.

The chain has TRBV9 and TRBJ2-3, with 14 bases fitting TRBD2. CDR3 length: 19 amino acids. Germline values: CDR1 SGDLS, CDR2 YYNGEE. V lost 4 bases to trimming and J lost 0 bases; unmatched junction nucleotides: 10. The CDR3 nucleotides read TGTGCCAGCAGCCCCGAGGGGGGACTAGCGGGGGCAAGCACAGATACGCAGTATTTT. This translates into CASSPEGGLAGASTDTQYF.

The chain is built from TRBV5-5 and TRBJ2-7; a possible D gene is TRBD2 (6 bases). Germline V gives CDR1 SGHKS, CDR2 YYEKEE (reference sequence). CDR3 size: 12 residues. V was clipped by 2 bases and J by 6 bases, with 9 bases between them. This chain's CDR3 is CASSLGGPEQYF. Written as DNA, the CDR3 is TGTGCCAGCAGCTTAGGAGGGCCCGAGCAGTACTTC.

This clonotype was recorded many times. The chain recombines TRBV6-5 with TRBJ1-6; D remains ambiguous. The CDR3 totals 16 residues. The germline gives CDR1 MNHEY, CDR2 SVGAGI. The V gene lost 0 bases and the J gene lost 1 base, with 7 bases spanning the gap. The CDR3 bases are TGTGCCAGCAGTTACTCCCTGGATTCCTATAATTCACCCCTCCACTTT. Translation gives CASSYSLDSYNSPLHF.

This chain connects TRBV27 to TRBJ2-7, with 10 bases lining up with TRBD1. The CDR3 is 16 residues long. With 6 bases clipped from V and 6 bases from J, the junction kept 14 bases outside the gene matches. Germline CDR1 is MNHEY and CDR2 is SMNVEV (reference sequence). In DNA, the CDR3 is TGTGCCAGCAGCCTCCCCTGGGGACAGGGGATAGGCGAGCAGTACTTC. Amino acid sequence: CASSLPWGQGIGEQYF.

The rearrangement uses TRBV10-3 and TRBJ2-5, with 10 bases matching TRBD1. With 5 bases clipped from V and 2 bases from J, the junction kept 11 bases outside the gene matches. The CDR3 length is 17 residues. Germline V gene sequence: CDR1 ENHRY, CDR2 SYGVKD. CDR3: CAISKEHRTGGQETQYF. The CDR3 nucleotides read TGTGCCATCAGTAAGGAGCATAGGACAGGGGGGCAAGAGACCCAGTACTTC.